The TCR beta chain described here comes from a study of blood T cells in healthy people across ages. This clonotype was counted only a few times. Trimming shortened V by 4 bases and J by 2 bases, and 17 bases separated the two germline ends. CDR3 size: 15 residues. Per germline, CDR1 DFQATT and CDR2 SNEGSKA (reference sequence). Then a second PCR, running roughly 7 to 11 cycles, was carried out with a sample-barcoded 5' primer and a J-beta primer mix. TCRdb reprocessed the 5' RACE reads via MiXCR and lists one record per CDR3 protein. The sample holds 1.5 million to 2 million distinct CDR3 sequences, roughly 49% seen once.

This TCR derives from a middle-aged woman in good health. The gene calls are TRBV20-1 and TRBJ2-5; TRBD2 might be the D (5 bases). Sequencing used blood. DNA for the CDR3: TGCAGTGCTACGGCGGAGTCGGACTTACAAGAGACCCAGTACTTC. Its translation is CSATAESDLQETQYF.